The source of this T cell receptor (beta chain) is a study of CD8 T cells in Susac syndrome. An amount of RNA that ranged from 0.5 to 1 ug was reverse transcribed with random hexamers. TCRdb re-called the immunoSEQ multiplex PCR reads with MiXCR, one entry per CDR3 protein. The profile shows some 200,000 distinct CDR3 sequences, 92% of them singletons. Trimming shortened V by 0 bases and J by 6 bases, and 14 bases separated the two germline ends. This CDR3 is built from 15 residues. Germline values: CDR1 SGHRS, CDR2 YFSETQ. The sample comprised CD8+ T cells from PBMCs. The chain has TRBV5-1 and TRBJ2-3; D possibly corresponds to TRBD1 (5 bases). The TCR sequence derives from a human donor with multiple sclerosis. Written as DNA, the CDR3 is TGCGCCAGCAGCTTGGCCGCCTTGGGGCATGATACGCAGTATTTT. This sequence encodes CASSLAALGHDTQYF.